A selection of T cell receptor delta chains follows, all from one sample in a study of Vδ1+ human thymocytes. TCRdb re-called the multiplex PCR reads via CATT. The repertoire holds 70,000 to 90,000 delta-chain clones, approximately 34% seen once, with approximately 0.3% in the top ten. The sample taken for sequencing was Vdelta1+ gamma-delta thymocytes from the thymus. These receptors came from a boy in the first two years of life who had congenital heart surgery. CDR3s leave out the opening cysteine and the closing phenylalanine or tryptophan.

>TRDV1|TRDJ1
ALGSVPSYGGSYTDKLI
>TRDV1|TRDJ1
ALGSPSLPTWGWCSDKLI
>TRDV1|TRDJ1
ALGDPVQASSYLKFPGGYNKLI
>TRDV1|TRDJ1
ALGEREGERRGPPIWLI
>TRDV1|TRDJ1
ARGERIKVPRIRNKLI
>TRDV2|TRDJ1
ACVVLGDTRGKKYTDKLI
>TRDV1|TRDJ1
ALGEPYFLLLGDPTDKLI
>TRDV1|TRDJ1
ALGEPARTGGLTDKLI
>TRDV1|TRDJ1
ALGDPPLPTDKLI
>TRDV1|TRDJ1
ALGGLGVPLPSKLI
>TRDV1|TRDJ1
ALGELISRGSYTDKLI
>TRDV3|TRDJ1
ASFPGTVLI
>TRDV2|TRDJ1
ACDTSGGYKDKLI
>TRDV1|TRDJ1
ALGEQLIYEMYWGIRPHTDKLI
>TRDV1|TRDJ1
ALGAHRPSRYTGGYRTDKLI
>TRDV1|TRDJ1
ALGELEAYGTGRNTDKLI
>TRDV1|TRDJ1
ALGELLGDIDTDKLI
>TRDV1|TRDJ1
ALGGLGVHTDKLI
>TRDV1|TRDJ1
ALGELVPDHWGSYTDKLI
>TRDV1|TRDJ1
ALGEGDLPTAGGASYTDKLI
>TRDV1|TRDJ1
ALGEPSGGDTYTDKLI
>TRDV1|TRDJ1
ALGAFHQDPFPRVRTPTGGLGTDKLI
>TRDV1|TRDJ1
ALGEGRAGAPYTDKLI
>TRDV1|TRDJ1
ALGERKEDKLI
>TRDV1|TRDJ1
ALGEGRLGASQFADKLI
>TRDV1|TRDJ1
ALGERGRNTGGPSKLI
>TRDV1|TRDJ1
ALGEPSSRSRTDKLI
>TRDV1|TRDJ1
ALALRDSDDKLI
>TRDV1|TRDJ1
ALVKEGDPPTGGPYTDKLI
>TRDV1|TRDJ1
ALGDPGRTRYWGHKLI
>TRDV1|TRDJ1
ALGGLGPKLPTGDTDTDKLI
>TRDV1|TRDJ1
ALGELKWEDWGINTDKLI
>TRDV1|TRDJ1
ALGDATRYWTDKLI
>TRDV1|TRDJ1
ALGELEALGDACLFGTDKLI
>TRDV1|TRDJ1
ALGELPYWGAYLYGSLI
>TRDV1|TRDJ1
ALGELPSGTHTDKLI
>TRDV1|TRDJ1
ALGNRPSYWGNTDKLI
>TRDV1|TRDJ1
ALGERLDYPLLGDTLTCADKLI
>TRDV1|TRDJ1
ALGEKPFRTPTGKLI
>TRDV1|TRDJ1
ALGEHKDVPHRYTDKLI
>TRDV1|TRDJ1
ALGEPPLPFRTGGHTDKLI
>TRDV1|TRDJ1
ALGELYTYYHFPGTDKLI
>TRDV1|TRDJ1
ALGEPCSSTVPRNKLI
>TRDV1|TRDJ1
ALGIPLPRGLGDTLVADKLI